This TCR beta chain came from a study of control samples from healthy donors and cancer patients. V was cut by 4 bases and J by 9 bases, with 14 bases left in between. CDR3 length equals 13 residues. Germline-derived CDR1 and CDR2 are SGHDT and YYEEEE. Using immunoSEQ multiplex PCR, the repertoire was profiled, and TCRdb retains in-frame clones only, with some absent. Among more than 20,000 clones listed, approximately 91% were seen once. The origin of this receptor is a man aged 50-60 years with lung cancer. Specimen: PBMCs. The J gene is TRBJ2-1, the V gene TRBV5-6; TRBD1 is a possible D gene (5 bases). The CDR3 protein is CASSRQRAGEQFF. CDR3 in DNA: TGTGCCAGCAGCCGACAGCGAGCCGGTGAGCAGTTCTTC.